Sequencing of this T cell receptor beta chain was carried out in a study of blood T cell repertoires in COVID-19. In its sample, this clone was seen once. Data came from immunoSEQ multiplex PCR; TCRdb stores just in-frame clones and leaves some out. The repertoire has about 240,000 clones, approximately 83% of them found once; the top ten carry about 2%. V was trimmed by 4 bases and J by 5 bases, leaving 20 bases between them. The germline gives CDR1 MDHEN, CDR2 SYDVKM. The CDR3 has 16 residues. The material sequenced was peripheral blood. This sequence joins TRBV28 and TRBJ2-5, with D unresolved. The TCR originated in a young man who had recovered from COVID-19. The CDR3 DNA follows: TGTGCCAGCAGTTACCTCCGGCAGGTGGAATGGGAGACCCAGTACTTC. It translates to CASSYLRQVEWETQYF.